This T cell receptor beta chain was sequenced in a study of T cell repertoires in cytomegalovirus infection (dated by TCRdb to about 2019). For context, the study as a whole: Donor HLA type was relevant to the analysis, because carriage of CMV infection together with the matching HLA type was indicated by public TCR beta signatures. Summary of the overall study and its limitations: In both this cohort and an independent roughly 350-donor cohort, the cumulative frequency of public TCR beta family members distinguished carriers of CMV infection plus the relevant HLA type. The ex vivo response was dominated by HLA-C-restricted CMV-specific TCR beta clonotypes, and the single most frequent clonotype in two of eight donors was supplied by these HLA-C-restricted clonotypes.

This clonotype was found a few times. It lacks a known antigen. No base qualities exist here, and no much larger clone lies one base off it. The junction carries 15 bases between V and J, which are trimmed by 0 bases and 5 bases respectively. The CDR3, cysteine through phenylalanine, is 16 amino acids long. Just the 48-base CDR3 DNA is kept, in frame starting at base 1. CDR1 and CDR2, looked up from the germline V gene, are SGDLS and YYNGEE. Instrument on record: Illumina HiSeq 1500. The public reads were reprocessed in TCRdb via fastp at Q25 and MiXCR, keeping in-frame beta chains. Every distinct CDR3 protein forms one entry, paired with its most common genes and DNA. The sample data list under 150,000 distinct CDR3 sequences, and 24% of these were observed just once. The ten top clones hold 34% of the sample.

This sequence originates from a human donor in good health (CMV status not recorded). Some clones in this sample may be carry-over from other donors' samples. In this chain, TRBV9 is recombined with TRBJ2-1; 6 matching bases give a weak D call of TRBD1. The specimen sequenced was PBMCs, sequenced either directly or after in vitro stimulation (not recorded which). CDR3 loop: CASSVAPFPGDNEQFF. The DNA is as follows: TGTGCCAGCAGCGTAGCCCCGTTTCCAGGGGACAATGAGCAGTTCTTC.